A single T cell receptor (beta chain) is shown here with its context. TCRdb's table, derived via immunoSEQ multiplex PCR, lists solely in-frame clones and lacks some. Among 250,000 to 350,000 clones listed, about 88% were seen once. Followed over time, Seattle patients had been enrolled while infection was active. The data derive from a study of blood T cell repertoires in COVID-19. For the study at large: Specimens from acute and convalescent COVID-19 originated in the United States, Italy and Spain.

The CDR3 runs to 14 residues. The V gene's germline CDR1 is MDHEN and CDR2 SYDVKM. Trimming stripped 7 bases from V and 4 bases from J, with 13 bases between. The sample consisted of peripheral blood. This chain links TRBV28 with TRBJ2-2; weak D call: TRBD1 (5 bases). The origin of this receptor is a human donor with COVID-19, enrolled during active disease. The donor label of this sample is uncertain. The CDR3 coding sequence is TGTGCCAGCAACTCCAGGGTCGTCACCGGGGAGCTGTTTTTT. Translated, it gives CASNSRVVTGELFF.